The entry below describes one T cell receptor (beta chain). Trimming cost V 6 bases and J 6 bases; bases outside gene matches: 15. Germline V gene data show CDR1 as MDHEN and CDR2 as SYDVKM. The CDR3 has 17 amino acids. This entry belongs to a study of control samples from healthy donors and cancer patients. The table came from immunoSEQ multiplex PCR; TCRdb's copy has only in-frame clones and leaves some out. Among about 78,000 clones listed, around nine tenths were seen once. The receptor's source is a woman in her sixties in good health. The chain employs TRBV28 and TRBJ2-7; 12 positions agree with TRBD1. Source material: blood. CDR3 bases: TGTGCCAGCAGCGATCCCGTACCCGGGACAGGGGGCGCCGAGCAGTACTTC. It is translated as CASSDPVPGTGGAEQYF.